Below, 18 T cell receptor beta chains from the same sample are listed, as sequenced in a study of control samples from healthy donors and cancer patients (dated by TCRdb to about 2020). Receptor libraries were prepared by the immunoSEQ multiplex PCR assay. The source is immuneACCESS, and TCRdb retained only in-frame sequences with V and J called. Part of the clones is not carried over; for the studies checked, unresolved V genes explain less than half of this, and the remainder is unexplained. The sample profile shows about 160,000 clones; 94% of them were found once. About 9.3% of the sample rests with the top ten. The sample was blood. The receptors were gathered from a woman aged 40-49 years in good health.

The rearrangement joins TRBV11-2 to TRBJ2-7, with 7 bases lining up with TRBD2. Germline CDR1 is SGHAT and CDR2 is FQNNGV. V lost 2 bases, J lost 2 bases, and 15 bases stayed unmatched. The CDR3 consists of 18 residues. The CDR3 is CASSLKNWTSLFTYEQYF. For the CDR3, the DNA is TGTGCCAGCAGCTTAAAAAATTGGACTAGTCTCTTTACCTACGAGCAGTACTTC.

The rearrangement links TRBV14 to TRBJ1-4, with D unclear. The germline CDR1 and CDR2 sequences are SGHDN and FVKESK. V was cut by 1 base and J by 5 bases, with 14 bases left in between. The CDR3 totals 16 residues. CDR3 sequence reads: CASSQGFAGSNEKLFF. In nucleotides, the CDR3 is TGTGCCAGCAGCCAAGGATTCGCGGGATCGAATGAAAAACTGTTTTTT.

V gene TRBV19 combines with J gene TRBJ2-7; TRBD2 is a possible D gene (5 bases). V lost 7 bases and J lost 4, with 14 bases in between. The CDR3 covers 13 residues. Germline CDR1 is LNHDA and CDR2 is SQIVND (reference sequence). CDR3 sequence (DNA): TGTGCCAGTAACGAGGGTCTGAAATACGAGCAGTACTTC. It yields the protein CASNEGLKYEQYF.

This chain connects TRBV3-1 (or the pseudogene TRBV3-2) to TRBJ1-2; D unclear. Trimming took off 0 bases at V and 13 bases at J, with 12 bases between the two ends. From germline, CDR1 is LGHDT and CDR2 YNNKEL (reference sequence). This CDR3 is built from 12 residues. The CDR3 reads CASSQESRPSTF. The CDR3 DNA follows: TGTGCCAGCAGCCAAGAAAGCCGGCCTAGCACCTTC.

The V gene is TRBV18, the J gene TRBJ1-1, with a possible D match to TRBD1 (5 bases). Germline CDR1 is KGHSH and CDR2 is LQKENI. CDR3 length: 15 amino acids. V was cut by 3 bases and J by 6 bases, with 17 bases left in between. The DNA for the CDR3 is TGTGCCAGCTCACCTGGAGGGACCCCTGGGGCTGAAGCTTTCTTT. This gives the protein CASSPGGTPGAEAFF.

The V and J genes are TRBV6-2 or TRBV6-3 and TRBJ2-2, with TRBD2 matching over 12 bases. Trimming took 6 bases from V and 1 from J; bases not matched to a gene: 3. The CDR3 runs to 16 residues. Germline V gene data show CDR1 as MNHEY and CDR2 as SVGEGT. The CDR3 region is CASSVTSGRNTGELFF. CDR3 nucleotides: TGTGCCAGCAGCGTGACTAGCGGGAGGAACACCGGGGAGCTGTTTTTT.

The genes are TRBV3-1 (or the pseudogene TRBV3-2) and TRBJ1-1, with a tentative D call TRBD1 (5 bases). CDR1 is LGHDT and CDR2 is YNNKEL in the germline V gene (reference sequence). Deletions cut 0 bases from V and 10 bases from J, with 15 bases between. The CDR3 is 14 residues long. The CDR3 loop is CASSQDGGRGSAFF. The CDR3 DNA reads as TGTGCCAGCAGCCAAGATGGGGGAAGGGGATCAGCTTTCTTT.

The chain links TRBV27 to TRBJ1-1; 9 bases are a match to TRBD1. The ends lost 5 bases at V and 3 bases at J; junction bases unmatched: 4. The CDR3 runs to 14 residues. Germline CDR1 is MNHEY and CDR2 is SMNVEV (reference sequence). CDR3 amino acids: CASSQGDRDTEAFF. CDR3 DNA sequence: TGTGCCAGCAGTCAGGGGGACAGGGACACTGAAGCTTTCTTT.

Here the CDR3 DNA reads TGTGCCAGCAGTTACTCCCACAGGGGCGCAAGCTATGGCTACACCTTC. It encodes CASSYSHRGASYGYTF. The gene calls are TRBV6-2 or TRBV6-3 and TRBJ1-2, with 7 bases identical to TRBD1. Germline V gives CDR1 MNHEY, CDR2 SVGEGT. The CDR3 contains 16 residues. V lost 0 bases, J lost 4 bases, and 8 bases stayed unmatched.

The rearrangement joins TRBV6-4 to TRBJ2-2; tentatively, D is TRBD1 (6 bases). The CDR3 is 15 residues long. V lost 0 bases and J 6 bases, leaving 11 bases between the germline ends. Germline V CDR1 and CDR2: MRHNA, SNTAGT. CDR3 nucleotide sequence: TGTGCCAGCAGTGACTCGTCGCAGGGGCCCGGGGAGCTGTTTTTT. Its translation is CASSDSSQGPGELFF.

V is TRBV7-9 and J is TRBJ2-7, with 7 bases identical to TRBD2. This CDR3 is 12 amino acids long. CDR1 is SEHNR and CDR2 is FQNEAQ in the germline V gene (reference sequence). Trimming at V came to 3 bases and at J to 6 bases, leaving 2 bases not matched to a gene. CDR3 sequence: CASSLGEGEQYF. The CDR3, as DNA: TGTGCCAGCAGCTTGGGGGAGGGCGAGCAGTACTTC.

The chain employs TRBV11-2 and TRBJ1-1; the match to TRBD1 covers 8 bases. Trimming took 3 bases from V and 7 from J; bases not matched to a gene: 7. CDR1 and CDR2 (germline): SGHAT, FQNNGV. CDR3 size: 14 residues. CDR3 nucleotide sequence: TGTGCCAGCAGCTTTGGGACAGGCGTAGATGAAGCTTTCTTT. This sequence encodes CASSFGTGVDEAFF. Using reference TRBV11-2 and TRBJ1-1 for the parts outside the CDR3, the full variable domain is EAGVAQSPRYKIIEKRQSVAFWCNPISGHATLYWYQQILGQGPKLLIQFQNNGVVDDSQLPKDRFSAERLKGVDSTLKIQPAKLEDSAVYLCASSFGTGVDEAFFGQGTRLTVV.

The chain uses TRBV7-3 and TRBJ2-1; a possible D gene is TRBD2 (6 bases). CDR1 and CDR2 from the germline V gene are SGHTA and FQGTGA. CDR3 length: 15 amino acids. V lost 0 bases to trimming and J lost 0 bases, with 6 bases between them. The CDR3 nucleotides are TGTGCCAGCAGCTTAACCGGGAGCTCCTACAATGAGCAGTTCTTC. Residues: CASSLTGSSYNEQFF.

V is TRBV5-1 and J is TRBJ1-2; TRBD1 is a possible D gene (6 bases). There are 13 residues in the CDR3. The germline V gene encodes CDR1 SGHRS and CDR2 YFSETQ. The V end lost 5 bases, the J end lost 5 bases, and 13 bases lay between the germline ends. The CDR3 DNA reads TGCGCCAGCAGGGATTCAGGGGTATATGGCTACACCTTC. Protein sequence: CASRDSGVYGYTF.

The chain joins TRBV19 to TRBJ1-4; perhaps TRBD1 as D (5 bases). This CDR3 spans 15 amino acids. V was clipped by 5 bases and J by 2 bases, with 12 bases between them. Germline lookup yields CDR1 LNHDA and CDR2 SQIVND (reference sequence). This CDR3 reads CASSRREGTNEKLFF. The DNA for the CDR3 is TGTGCCAGTAGTCGACGAGAGGGGACTAATGAAAAACTGTTTTTT. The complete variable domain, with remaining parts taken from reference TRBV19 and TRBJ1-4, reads DGGITQSPKYLFRKEGQNVTLSCEQNLNHDAMYWYRQDPGQGLRLIYYSQIVNDFQKGDIAEGYSVSREKKESFPLTVTSAQKNPTAFYLCASSRREGTNEKLFFGSGTQLSVL.

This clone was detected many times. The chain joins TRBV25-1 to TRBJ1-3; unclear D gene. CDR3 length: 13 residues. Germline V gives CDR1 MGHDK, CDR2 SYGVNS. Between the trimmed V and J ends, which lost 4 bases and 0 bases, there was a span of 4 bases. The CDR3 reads CASSGSSGNTIYF. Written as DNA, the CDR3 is TGTGCCAGCAGTGGCAGCTCTGGAAACACCATATATTTT.

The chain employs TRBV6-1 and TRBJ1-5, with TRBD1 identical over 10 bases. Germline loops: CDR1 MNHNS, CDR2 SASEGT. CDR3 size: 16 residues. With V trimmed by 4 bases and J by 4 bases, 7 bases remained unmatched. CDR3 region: CASSVLGQGLNQPQHF. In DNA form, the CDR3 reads TGTGCCAGCAGTGTTTTGGGACAGGGGCTTAATCAGCCCCAGCATTTT.

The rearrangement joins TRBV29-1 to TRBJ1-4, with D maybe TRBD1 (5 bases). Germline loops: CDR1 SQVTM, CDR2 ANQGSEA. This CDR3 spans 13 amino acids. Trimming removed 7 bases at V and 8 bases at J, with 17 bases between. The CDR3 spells CSANGGGQEKLFF. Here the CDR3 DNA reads TGCAGCGCTAACGGGGGAGGGCAGGAAAAACTGTTTTTT. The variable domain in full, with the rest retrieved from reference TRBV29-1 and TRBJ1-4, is SAVISQKPSRDICQRGTSLTIQCQVDSQVTMMFWYRQQPGQSLTLIATANQGSEATYESGFVIDKFPISRPNLTFSTLTVSNMSPEDSSIYLCSANGGGQEKLFFGSGTQLSVL.